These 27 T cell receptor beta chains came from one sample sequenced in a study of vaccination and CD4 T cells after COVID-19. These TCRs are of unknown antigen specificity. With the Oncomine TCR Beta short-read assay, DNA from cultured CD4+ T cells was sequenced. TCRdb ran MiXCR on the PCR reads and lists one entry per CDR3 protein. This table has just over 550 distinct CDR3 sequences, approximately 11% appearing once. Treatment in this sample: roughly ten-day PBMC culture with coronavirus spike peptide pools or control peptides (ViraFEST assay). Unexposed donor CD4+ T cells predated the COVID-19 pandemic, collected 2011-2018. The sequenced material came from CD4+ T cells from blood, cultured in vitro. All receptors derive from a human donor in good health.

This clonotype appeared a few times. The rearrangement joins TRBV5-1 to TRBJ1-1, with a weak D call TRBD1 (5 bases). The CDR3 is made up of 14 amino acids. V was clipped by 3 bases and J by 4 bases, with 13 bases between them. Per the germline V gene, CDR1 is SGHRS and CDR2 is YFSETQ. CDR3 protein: CASSYEGQGTEAFF. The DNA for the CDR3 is TGCGCCAGCAGCTACGAGGGGCAAGGCACTGAAGCTTTCTTT.

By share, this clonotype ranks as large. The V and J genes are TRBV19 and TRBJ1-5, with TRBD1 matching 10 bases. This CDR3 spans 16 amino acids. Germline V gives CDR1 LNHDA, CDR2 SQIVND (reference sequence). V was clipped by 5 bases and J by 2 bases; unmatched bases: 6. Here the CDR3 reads CASSVRQGARNQPQHF. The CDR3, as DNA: TGTGCCAGTAGTGTAAGACAGGGGGCTCGCAATCAGCCCCAGCATTTT.

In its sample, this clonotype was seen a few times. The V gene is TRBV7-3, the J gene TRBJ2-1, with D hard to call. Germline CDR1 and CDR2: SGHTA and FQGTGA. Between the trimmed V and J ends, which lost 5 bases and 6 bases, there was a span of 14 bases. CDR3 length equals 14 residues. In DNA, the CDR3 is TGTGCCAGCAGCCGATTAGTAAGAACCAATGAGCAGTTCTTC. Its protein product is CASSRLVRTNEQFF.

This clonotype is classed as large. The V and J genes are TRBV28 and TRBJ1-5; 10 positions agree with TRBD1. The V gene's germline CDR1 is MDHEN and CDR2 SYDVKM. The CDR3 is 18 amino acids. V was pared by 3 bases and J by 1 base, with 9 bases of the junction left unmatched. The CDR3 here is CASSFYGTGVGSNQPQHF. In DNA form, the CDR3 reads TGTGCCAGCAGTTTTTACGGGACAGGGGTAGGGAGCAATCAGCCCCAGCATTTT.

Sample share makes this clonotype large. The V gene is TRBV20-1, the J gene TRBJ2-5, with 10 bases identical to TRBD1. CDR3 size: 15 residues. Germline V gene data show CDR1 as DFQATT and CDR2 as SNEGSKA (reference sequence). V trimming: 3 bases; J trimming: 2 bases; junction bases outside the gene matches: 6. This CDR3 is CSASGDRGRQETQYF. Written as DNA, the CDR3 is TGCAGTGCTAGTGGGGACAGGGGTCGGCAAGAGACCCAGTACTTC.

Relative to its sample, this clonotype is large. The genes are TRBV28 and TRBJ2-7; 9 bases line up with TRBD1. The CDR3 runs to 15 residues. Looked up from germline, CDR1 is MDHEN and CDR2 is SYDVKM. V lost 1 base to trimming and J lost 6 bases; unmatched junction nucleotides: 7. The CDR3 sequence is CASSLYGTGSGEQYF. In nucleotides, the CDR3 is TGTGCCAGCAGTTTATATGGGACAGGGTCGGGCGAGCAGTACTTC. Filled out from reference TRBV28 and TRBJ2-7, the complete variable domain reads DVKVTQSSRYLVKRTGEKVFLECVQDMDHENMFWYRQDPGLGLRLIYFSYDVKMKEKGDIPEGYSVSREKKERFSLILESASTNQTSMYLCASSLYGTGSGEQYFGPGTRLTVT.

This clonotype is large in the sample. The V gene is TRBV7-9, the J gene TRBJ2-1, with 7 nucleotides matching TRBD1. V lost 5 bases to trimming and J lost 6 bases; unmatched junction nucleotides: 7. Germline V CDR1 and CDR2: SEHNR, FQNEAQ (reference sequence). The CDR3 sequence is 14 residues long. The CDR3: CASSPPTGTNEQFF. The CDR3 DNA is TGTGCCAGCAGCCCTCCGACAGGGACCAATGAGCAGTTCTTC.

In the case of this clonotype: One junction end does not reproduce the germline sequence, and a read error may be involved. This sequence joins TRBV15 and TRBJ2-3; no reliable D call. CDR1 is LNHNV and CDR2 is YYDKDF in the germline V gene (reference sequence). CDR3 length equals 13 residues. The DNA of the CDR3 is TGTGCCACCAGCAGAGATCACACAGACACGCGGTATTTT. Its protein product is CATSRDHTDTRYF.

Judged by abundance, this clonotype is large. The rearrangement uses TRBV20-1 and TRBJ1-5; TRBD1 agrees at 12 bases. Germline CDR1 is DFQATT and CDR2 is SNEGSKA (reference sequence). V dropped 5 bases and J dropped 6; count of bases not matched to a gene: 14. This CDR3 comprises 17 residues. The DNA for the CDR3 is TGCAGTGCTCTGGGACAGGGGGCAGGGTGGTCTTTTCAGCCCCAGCATTTT. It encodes CSALGQGAGWSFQPQHF.

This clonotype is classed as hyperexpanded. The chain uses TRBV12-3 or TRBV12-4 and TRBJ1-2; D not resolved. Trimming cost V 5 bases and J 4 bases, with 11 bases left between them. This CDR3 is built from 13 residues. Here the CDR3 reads CASSPTGSYGYTF. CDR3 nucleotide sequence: TGTGCCAGCAGTCCCACGGGTTCCTATGGCTACACCTTC.

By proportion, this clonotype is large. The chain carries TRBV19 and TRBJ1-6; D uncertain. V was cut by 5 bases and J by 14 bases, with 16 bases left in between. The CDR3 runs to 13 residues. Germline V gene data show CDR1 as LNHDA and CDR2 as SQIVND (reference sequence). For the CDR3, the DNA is TGTGCCAGTAGTCCCGACCCGGGTCGAGCCCTCCACTTT. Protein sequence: CASSPDPGRALHF.

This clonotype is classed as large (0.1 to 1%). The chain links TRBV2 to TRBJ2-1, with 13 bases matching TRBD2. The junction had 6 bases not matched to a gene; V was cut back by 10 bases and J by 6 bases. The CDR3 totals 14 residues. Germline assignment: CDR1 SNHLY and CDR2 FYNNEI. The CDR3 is CAIPGTSGANEQFF. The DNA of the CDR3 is TGTGCCATCCCCGGGACTAGCGGGGCCAATGAGCAGTTCTTC.

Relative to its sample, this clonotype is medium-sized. The CDR3 loop reads CASSTRQGGTTGELFF. The DNA for the CDR3 is TGTGCCAGTAGTACAAGACAGGGGGGCACCACCGGGGAGCTGTTTTTT. This rearrangement joins TRBV19 to TRBJ2-2; TRBD1 matches at 9 bases. The CDR3 length is 16 residues. Trimming took 4 bases from V and 4 from J; bases not matched to a gene: 7. The germline CDR1 and CDR2 sequences are LNHDA and SQIVND (reference sequence).

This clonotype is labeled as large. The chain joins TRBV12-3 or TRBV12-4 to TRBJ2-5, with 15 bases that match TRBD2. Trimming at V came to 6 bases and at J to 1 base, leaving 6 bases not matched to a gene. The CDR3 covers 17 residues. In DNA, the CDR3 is TGTGCCAGCAGCGCCGGGACTAGCGGGGGGCCCCAAGAGACCCAGTACTTC. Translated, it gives CASSAGTSGGPQETQYF.

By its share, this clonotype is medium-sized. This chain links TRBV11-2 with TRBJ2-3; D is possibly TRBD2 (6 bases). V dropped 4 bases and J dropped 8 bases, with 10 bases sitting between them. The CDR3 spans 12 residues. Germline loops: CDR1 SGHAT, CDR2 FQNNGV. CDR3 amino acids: CASSYGRGTQYF. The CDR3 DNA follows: TGTGCCAGCAGCTATGGGCGGGGTACGCAGTATTTT.

The CDR3 coding sequence is TGCGCCAGCAGCTTCTTCGGGGGGGCCGCAGATACGCAGTATTTT. Its translation: CASSFFGGAADTQYF. The gene calls are TRBV5-1 and TRBJ2-3; 8 nucleotides agree with TRBD2. CDR1 is SGHRS and CDR2 is YFSETQ in the germline V gene. The V gene end was trimmed by 2 bases and the J gene end by 4 bases; junction bases not matched to a gene: 6. CDR3 length equals 15 residues.

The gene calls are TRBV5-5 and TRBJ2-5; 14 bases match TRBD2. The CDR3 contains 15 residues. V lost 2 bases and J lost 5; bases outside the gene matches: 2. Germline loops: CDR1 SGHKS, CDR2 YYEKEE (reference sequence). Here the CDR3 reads CASSLRLAGGETQYF. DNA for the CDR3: TGTGCCAGCAGCTTAAGACTAGCGGGGGGGGAGACCCAGTACTTC.

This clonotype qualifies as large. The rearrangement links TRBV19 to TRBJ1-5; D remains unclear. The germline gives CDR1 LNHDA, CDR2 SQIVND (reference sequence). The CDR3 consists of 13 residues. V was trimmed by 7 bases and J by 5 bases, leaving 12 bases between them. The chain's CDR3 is CASNTLLDQPQHF. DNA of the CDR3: TGTGCCAGTAATACGTTGTTGGATCAGCCCCAGCATTTT. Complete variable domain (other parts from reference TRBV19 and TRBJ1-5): DGGITQSPKYLFRKEGQNVTLSCEQNLNHDAMYWYRQDPGQGLRLIYYSQIVNDFQKGDIAEGYSVSREKKESFPLTVTSAQKNPTAFYLCASNTLLDQPQHFGDGTRLSIL.

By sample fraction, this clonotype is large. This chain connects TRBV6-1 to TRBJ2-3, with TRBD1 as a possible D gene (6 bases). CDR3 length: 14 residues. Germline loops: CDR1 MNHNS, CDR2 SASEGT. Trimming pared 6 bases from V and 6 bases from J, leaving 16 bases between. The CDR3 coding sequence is TGTGCCAGCAGAAAACTTACAGGGTATGATACGCAGTATTTT. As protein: CASRKLTGYDTQYF.

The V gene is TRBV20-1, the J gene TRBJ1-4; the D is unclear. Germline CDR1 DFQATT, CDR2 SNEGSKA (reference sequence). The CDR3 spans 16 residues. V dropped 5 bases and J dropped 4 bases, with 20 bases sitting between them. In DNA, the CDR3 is TGCAGTGCTCCTTCTCGGACCGATGGAAGTAATGAAAAACTGTTTTTT. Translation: CSAPSRTDGSNEKLFF.

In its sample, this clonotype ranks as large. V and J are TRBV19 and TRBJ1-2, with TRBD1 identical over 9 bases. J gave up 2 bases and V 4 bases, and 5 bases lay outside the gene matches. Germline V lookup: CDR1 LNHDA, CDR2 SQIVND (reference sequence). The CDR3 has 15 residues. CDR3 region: CASSRTGGFNYGYTF. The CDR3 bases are TGTGCCAGTAGTAGAACAGGGGGCTTCAACTATGGCTACACCTTC.

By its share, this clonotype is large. The CDR3 here is CASSFIERGLRNSPLHF. CDR3 coding DNA: TGTGCCAGCAGTTTTATAGAGAGGGGGCTGAGGAATTCACCCCTCCACTTT. The J gene is TRBJ1-6, the V gene TRBV28, with 7 bases lining up with TRBD1. CDR1 and CDR2 from the germline V gene are MDHEN and SYDVKM. The CDR3 loop spans 17 amino acids. V shed 3 bases, J shed 7 bases, and the junction held 12 bases outside the gene matches. Full variable domain (missing parts from reference TRBV28 and TRBJ1-6): DVKVTQSSRYLVKRTGEKVFLECVQDMDHENMFWYRQDPGLGLRLIYFSYDVKMKEKGDIPEGYSVSREKKERFSLILESASTNQTSMYLCASSFIERGLRNSPLHFGNGTRLTVT.

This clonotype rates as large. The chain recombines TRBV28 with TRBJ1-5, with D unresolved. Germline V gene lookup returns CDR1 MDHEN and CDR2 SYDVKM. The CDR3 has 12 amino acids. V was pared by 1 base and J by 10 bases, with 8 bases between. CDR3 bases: TGTGCCAGCAGTTTATTCCTCCAACCCCAGCATTTT. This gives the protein CASSLFLQPQHF.

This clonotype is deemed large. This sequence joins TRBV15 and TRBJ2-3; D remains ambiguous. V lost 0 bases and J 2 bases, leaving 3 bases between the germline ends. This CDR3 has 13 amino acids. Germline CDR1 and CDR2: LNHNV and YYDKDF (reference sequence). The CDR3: CATSRDHTDTQYF. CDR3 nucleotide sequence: TGTGCCACCAGCAGAGATCACACAGATACGCAGTATTTT.

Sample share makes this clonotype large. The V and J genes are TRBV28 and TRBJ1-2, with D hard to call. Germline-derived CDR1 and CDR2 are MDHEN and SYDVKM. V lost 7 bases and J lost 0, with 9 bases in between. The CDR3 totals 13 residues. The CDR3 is CASTREANYGYTF. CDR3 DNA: TGTGCCAGCACACGAGAGGCTAACTATGGCTACACCTTC.

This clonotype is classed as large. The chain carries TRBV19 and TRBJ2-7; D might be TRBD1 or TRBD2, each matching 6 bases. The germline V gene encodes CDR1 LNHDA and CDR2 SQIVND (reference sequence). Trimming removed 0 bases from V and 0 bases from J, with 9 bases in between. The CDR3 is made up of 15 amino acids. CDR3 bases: TGTGCCAGTAGTATAGATCCGGGGGCCTCCTACGAGCAGTACTTC. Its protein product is CASSIDPGASYEQYF.

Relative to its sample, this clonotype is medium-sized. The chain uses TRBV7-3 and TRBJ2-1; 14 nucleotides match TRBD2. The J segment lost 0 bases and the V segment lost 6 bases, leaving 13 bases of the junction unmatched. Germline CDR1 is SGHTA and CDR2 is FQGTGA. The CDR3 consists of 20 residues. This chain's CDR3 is CASRKGQGLAGESSYNEQFF. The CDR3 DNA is TGTGCCAGCAGGAAAGGACAGGGACTAGCGGGGGAAAGCTCCTACAATGAGCAGTTCTTC.